The clone carrying this T cell receptor (beta chain) was seen repeatedly, ten times or more. The CDR3 spans 14 residues. The V end was cut by 8 bases, the J end by 5 bases, with 16 bases between. CDR1 and CDR2 from the germline V gene are MNHEY and SMNVEV (reference sequence). TCRdb reanalyzed the PCR reads with MiXCR. Counted here are about 21,000 clones, approximately 20% occurring once; the ten biggest clones make up roughly 20%. The data derive from a study of metastatic and nonmetastatic thyroid tumors. About the research overall: Repertoires from blood and tumor or nodule tissue of malignant and benign thyroid patients were compared.

Every patient was untreated before thyroid surgery. Specimen: blood. The clonotype was recovered from a male donor with papillary thyroid cancer or a benign thyroid nodule (not recorded which). Some clones in this sample may be carry-over from other donors' samples. This chain joins TRBV27 and TRBJ2-1; D is possibly TRBD2 (5 bases). The CDR3 spells CASGRIGVNNEQFF. The CDR3 bases are TGTGCCAGCGGCAGAATCGGGGTAAACAATGAGCAGTTCTTC.